This T cell receptor beta chain comes out of a study of T cells after yellow fever vaccination. Background on the study: Low-cell-number fractions underwent preparation using SMART-Seq v4 Ultra Low Input. The study's findings and limits: Among primary-vaccination clones, most reappeared after the booster, at roughly 96% for CD4 and around 90% for CD8.

The CDR3 loop spans 15 amino acids. The germline V and J ends were trimmed by 2 bases and 5 bases, with 15 bases remaining between them. Via MiXCR, TCRdb re-called the 5' RACE reads, giving one row per CDR3 protein. The sample lists approximately 250,000 distinct CDR3 sequences, around 4.9% occurring once. In this sample, this clonotype turned up a few times. Its specificity is not known. Here the sequenced sample was CD4+ T cells sorted from PBMCs, taken on the day of the yellow fever booster vaccination. The TCR comes from a young man who received the YFV17D yellow fever vaccine. The rearrangement links TRBV23-1 to TRBJ1-2; no firm D call. TRBV23-1 is designated an ORF whose function remains uncertain. DNA for the CDR3: TGCGCCAGCAGTCAACCAGATATGGATCCTTATGGCTACACCTTC. Translation: CASSQPDMDPYGYTF.